This is a list of T cell receptor beta chains from one sample in a study of vaccination and CD4 T cells after COVID-19. These receptors' antigens are unknown. TCRdb passed the PCR reads through MiXCR, listing each CDR3 protein once. This repertoire shows about 17,000 distinct CDR3 sequences, roughly 45% found once; its top ten account for about 5.7%. The material sequenced was CD4+ T cells from blood, cultured in vitro, taken before SARS-CoV-2 vaccination. All receptors come from a human donor who had recovered from COVID-19. The CDR3 runs from the conserved cysteine through the conserved F or W. The D gene is left open where the match is weak. Clone size is given for some rows only: seen once, a few or many times, or a class if the clone is expanded.

J gene: TRBJ2-1
clone size: -
D gene: -
V gene: TRBV20-1
CDR3 protein: CSARDSRTAYNEQFF
CDR3 DNA: TGCAGTGCTAGAGATTCCAGGACAGCGTACAATGAGCAGTTCTTC

J gene: TRBJ2-3
clone size: -
D gene: TRBD2
V gene: TRBV5-4
CDR3 protein: CAGSLSREVLLTDTQYF
CDR3 DNA: TGTGCCGGCAGCTTGAGCCGGGAGGTCCTCCTTACAGATACGCAGTATTTT

J gene: TRBJ1-1
clone size: -
D gene: -
V gene: TRBV7-8
CDR3 protein: CASSLFGRANTEAFF
CDR3 DNA: TGTGCCAGCAGCTTATTCGGGAGAGCGAACACTGAAGCTTTCTTT

J gene: TRBJ1-2
clone size: -
D gene: -
V gene: TRBV19
CDR3 protein: CASIKGHGYGYTF
CDR3 DNA: TGTGCCAGTATCAAGGGGCATGGGTATGGCTACACCTTC

J gene: TRBJ2-3
clone size: once
D gene: TRBD2
V gene: TRBV7-2
CDR3 protein: CASSTPPSGGDVHGTDTQYF
CDR3 DNA: TGTGCCAGCAGCACTCCCCCCTCCGGGGGGGATGTTCACGGTACAGATACGCAGTATTTT

J gene: TRBJ2-6
clone size: -
D gene: -
V gene: TRBV6-1
CDR3 protein: CASIFVRPGANVLTF
CDR3 DNA: TGTGCCAGCATCTTCGTAAGGCCTGGGGCCAACGTCCTGACTTTC

J gene: TRBJ2-7
clone size: few
D gene: -
V gene: TRBV2
CDR3 protein: CASRGTHNSYEQYF
CDR3 DNA: TGTGCCAGCAGGGGGACGCACAACTCCTACGAGCAGTACTTC

J gene: TRBJ2-1
clone size: -
D gene: -
V gene: TRBV6-2/TRBV6-3
CDR3 protein: CASSYWLGGSSYNEQFF
CDR3 DNA: TGTGCCAGCAGTTACTGGCTTGGGGGGAGTTCCTACAATGAGCAGTTCTTC

J gene: TRBJ1-1
clone size: few
D gene: TRBD1
V gene: TRBV6-1
CDR3 protein: CASGRDRRAFF
CDR3 DNA: TGTGCCAGCGGACGGGACAGAAGAGCTTTCTTT

J gene: TRBJ2-2
clone size: -
D gene: -
V gene: TRBV7-2
CDR3 protein: CASSLDVGELFF
CDR3 DNA: TGTGCCAGCAGCTTAGACGTCGGGGAGCTGTTTTTT

J gene: TRBJ2-3
clone size: few
D gene: -
V gene: TRBV20-1
CDR3 protein: CSALNPSVSTDTQYF
CDR3 DNA: TGCAGTGCGTTGAACCCTAGCGTTAGCACAGATACGCAGTATTTT

J gene: TRBJ1-1
clone size: -
D gene: TRBD1
V gene: TRBV6-2/TRBV6-3
CDR3 protein: CASSDRDRNMNTEAFF
CDR3 DNA: TGTGCCAGCAGTGACCGGGACAGAAACATGAACACTGAAGCTTTCTTT

J gene: TRBJ1-1
clone size: -
D gene: -
V gene: TRBV11-2
CDR3 protein: CASSLDRQKEAFF
CDR3 DNA: TGTGCCAGCAGCTTAGATCGGCAGAAGGAAGCTTTCTTT

J gene: TRBJ2-3
clone size: -
D gene: -
V gene: TRBV20-1
CDR3 protein: CSARDRGSGGTDTQYF
CDR3 DNA: TGCAGTGCTAGAGATCGGGGTAGCGGAGGCACAGATACGCAGTATTTT

J gene: TRBJ1-2
clone size: -
D gene: -
V gene: TRBV7-9
CDR3 protein: CASSRPGDSFDGYTF
CDR3 DNA: TGTGCCAGCAGTCGGCCAGGGGACTCTTTTGATGGCTACACCTTC

J gene: TRBJ1-1
clone size: once
D gene: -
V gene: TRBV14
CDR3 protein: CASSRAVTEAFF
CDR3 DNA: TGTGCCAGCAGCCGGGCCGTCACTGAAGCTTTCTTT

J gene: TRBJ2-7
clone size: -
D gene: -
V gene: TRBV5-1
CDR3 protein: CASSLGRDGEQYF
CDR3 DNA: TGCGCCAGCAGCTTAGGAAGGGATGGCGAGCAGTACTTC

J gene: TRBJ1-2
clone size: -
D gene: TRBD1
V gene: TRBV6-1
CDR3 protein: CASSVLPSGQWSYGYTF
CDR3 DNA: TGTGCCAGCAGTGTATTGCCATCGGGACAGTGGAGCTATGGCTACACCTTC

J gene: TRBJ2-5
clone size: -
D gene: TRBD2
V gene: TRBV7-2
CDR3 protein: CASSLVSVPSGIETQYF
CDR3 DNA: TGTGCCAGCAGCTTAGTTTCGGTCCCTAGCGGGATTGAGACCCAGTACTTC

J gene: TRBJ2-4
clone size: -
D gene: -
V gene: TRBV6-5
CDR3 protein: CASSDSSYLAKNIQYF
CDR3 DNA: TGTGCCAGCAGTGACTCCAGTTATCTAGCCAAAAACATTCAGTACTTC

J gene: TRBJ1-1
clone size: -
D gene: -
V gene: TRBV7-3
CDR3 protein: CASSSGTNTEAFF
CDR3 DNA: TGTGCCAGCAGCTCAGGGACGAACACTGAAGCTTTCTTT

J gene: TRBJ2-1
clone size: -
D gene: TRBD2
V gene: TRBV20-1
CDR3 protein: CSARSGGAPYNEQFF
CDR3 DNA: TGCAGTGCCAGAAGCGGGGGGGCCCCCTACAATGAGCAGTTCTTC

J gene: TRBJ2-2
clone size: few
D gene: -
V gene: TRBV11-3
CDR3 protein: CASSLTPITTGELFF
CDR3 DNA: TGTGCCAGCAGCTTAACCCCCATAACCACCGGGGAGCTGTTTTTT

J gene: TRBJ2-1
clone size: -
D gene: -
V gene: TRBV11-3
CDR3 protein: CASSLPPSYNEQFF
CDR3 DNA: TGTGCCAGCAGCTTGCCCCCCTCCTACAATGAGCAGTTCTTC

J gene: TRBJ2-2
clone size: -
D gene: -
V gene: TRBV7-3
CDR3 protein: CASSPAGGLANTGELFF
CDR3 DNA: TGTGCCAGCAGCCCAGCCGGTGGGTTAGCGAACACCGGGGAGCTGTTTTTT

J gene: TRBJ1-1
clone size: -
D gene: -
V gene: TRBV14
CDR3 protein: CASSQGTPGRNTEAFF
CDR3 DNA: TGTGCCAGCAGCCAAGGGACACCCGGACGGAACACTGAAGCTTTCTTT

J gene: TRBJ2-7
clone size: -
D gene: TRBD1
V gene: TRBV2
CDR3 protein: CASRVGQGPPYEQYF
CDR3 DNA: TGTGCCAGCAGAGTTGGACAGGGACCCCCCTACGAGCAGTACTTC

J gene: TRBJ2-3
clone size: -
D gene: -
V gene: TRBV9
CDR3 protein: CASSVGTYEGDTQYF
CDR3 DNA: TGTGCCAGCAGCGTTGGGACTTACGAAGGAGATACGCAGTATTTT

J gene: TRBJ1-6
clone size: few
D gene: -
V gene: TRBV6-1
CDR3 protein: CASSPLGGVGNSPLHF
CDR3 DNA: TGTGCCAGCAGTCCATTGGGGGGGGTGGGTAATTCACCCCTCCACTTT

J gene: TRBJ2-7
clone size: once
D gene: TRBD2
V gene: TRBV6-1
CDR3 protein: CASKESGSRGEQYF
CDR3 DNA: TGTGCCAGCAAGGAAAGCGGGAGTCGTGGCGAGCAGTACTTC

J gene: TRBJ2-3
clone size: few
D gene: TRBD2
V gene: TRBV20-1
CDR3 protein: CSAEPAGGRSTDTQYF
CDR3 DNA: TGCAGTGCCGAACCAGCGGGGGGGCGTAGCACAGATACGCAGTATTTT

J gene: TRBJ1-2
clone size: -
D gene: TRBD1
V gene: TRBV6-1
CDR3 protein: CASSTPGQGDYGYTF
CDR3 DNA: TGTGCCAGCAGTACTCCGGGACAGGGGGACTATGGCTACACCTTC

J gene: TRBJ1-5
clone size: -
D gene: -
V gene: TRBV2
CDR3 protein: CASSGQTINQPQHF
CDR3 DNA: TGTGCCAGCAGTGGACAGACAATCAATCAGCCCCAGCATTTT